Given below is one T cell receptor beta chain in context. What it recognizes is unknown. The data belong to a study of graft-versus-host responses after intestinal transplantation. Study overall: Recipients underwent multivisceral, liver-intestinal, or isolated intestinal transplants.

Regarding the study as a whole: Recipient marrow showed GvH clones, some seen first in ileum or blood.

The assay was immunoSEQ multiplex PCR, and TCRdb's table has in-frame clones only and misses some. The sample yields more than 9,500 clones, about 81% seen once. CDR1 and CDR2 (germline): SGHVS, FQNEAQ. The germline V and J ends were trimmed by 6 bases and 2 bases, with 8 bases remaining between them. The CDR3 is 12 amino acids. This clonotype was obtained from a human patient who received an intestinal transplant, so some T cells may come from the graft donor. Source: PBMCs, taken around 290 days after intestinal transplant. The V and J genes are TRBV7-8 and TRBJ2-7; D is undetermined. The CDR3 region is CASSPGTYEQYF. The CDR3 region has the DNA TGTGCCAGCAGTCCTGGGACCTACGAGCAGTACTTC.